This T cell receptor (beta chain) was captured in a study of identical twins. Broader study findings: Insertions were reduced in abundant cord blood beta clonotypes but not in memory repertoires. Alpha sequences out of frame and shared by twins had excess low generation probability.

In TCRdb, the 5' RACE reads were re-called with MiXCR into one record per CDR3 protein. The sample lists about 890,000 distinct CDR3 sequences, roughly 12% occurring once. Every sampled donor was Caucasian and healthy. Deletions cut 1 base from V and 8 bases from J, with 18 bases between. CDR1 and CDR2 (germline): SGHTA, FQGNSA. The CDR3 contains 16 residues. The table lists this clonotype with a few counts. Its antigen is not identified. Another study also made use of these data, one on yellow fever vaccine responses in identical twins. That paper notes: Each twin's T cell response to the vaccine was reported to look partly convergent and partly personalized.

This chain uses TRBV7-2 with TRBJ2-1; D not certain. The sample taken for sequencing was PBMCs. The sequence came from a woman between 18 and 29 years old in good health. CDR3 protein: CASSLVFTGPIDEQFF. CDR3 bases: TGTGCCAGCAGCTTAGTGTTCACGGGCCCTATTGATGAGCAGTTCTTC.